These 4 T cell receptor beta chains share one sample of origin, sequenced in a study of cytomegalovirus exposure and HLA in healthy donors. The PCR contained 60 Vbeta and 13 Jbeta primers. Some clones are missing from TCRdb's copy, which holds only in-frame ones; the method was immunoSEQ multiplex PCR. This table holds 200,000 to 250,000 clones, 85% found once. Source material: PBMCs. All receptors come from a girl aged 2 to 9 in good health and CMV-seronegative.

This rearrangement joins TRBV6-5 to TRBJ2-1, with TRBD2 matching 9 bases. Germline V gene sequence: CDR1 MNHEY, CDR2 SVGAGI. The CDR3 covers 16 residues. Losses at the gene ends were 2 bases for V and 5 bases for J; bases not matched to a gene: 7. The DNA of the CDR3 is TGTGCCAGCAGTTACAGGCGACTAGCGGCTAACAATGAGCAGTTCTTC. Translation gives CASSYRRLAANNEQFF.

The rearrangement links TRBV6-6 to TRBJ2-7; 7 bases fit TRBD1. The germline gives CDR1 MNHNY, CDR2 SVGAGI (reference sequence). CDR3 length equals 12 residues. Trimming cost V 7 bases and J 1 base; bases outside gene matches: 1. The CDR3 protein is CASKQGSYEQYF. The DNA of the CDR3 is TGTGCCAGCAAACAGGGGTCCTACGAGCAGTACTTC.

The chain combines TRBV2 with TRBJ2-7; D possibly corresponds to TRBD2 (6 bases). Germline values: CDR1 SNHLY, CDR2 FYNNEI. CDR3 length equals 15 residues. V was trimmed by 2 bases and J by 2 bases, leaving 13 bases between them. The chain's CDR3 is CASSEQRASAYEQYF. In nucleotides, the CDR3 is TGTGCCAGCAGTGAACAGCGGGCGTCGGCCTACGAGCAGTACTTC. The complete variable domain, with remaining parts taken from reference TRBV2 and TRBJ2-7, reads EPEVTQTPSHQVTQMGQEVILRCVPISNHLYFYWYRQILGQKVEFLVSFYNNEISEKSEIFDDQFSVERPDGSNFTLKIRSTKLEDSAMYFCASSEQRASAYEQYFGPGTRLTVT.

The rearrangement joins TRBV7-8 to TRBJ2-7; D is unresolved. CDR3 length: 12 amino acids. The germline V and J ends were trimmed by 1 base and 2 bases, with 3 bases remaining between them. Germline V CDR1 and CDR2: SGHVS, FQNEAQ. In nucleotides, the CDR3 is TGTGCCAGCAGCTTAGTTACCTACGAGCAGTACTTC. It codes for CASSLVTYEQYF.